This T cell receptor beta chain is drawn from a study of PD-1 blockade in classical Hodgkin lymphoma. Study conclusions and caveats: Reported findings placed baseline TCR diversity lower in newly diagnosed patients (compared with healthy donors). Patients with an early start, nivolumab under 1 year after ASCT, were excluded. Whereas CD4+ TCR diversity had risen significantly by C4D1, CD8+ TCR diversity had not.

Concerning this clone itself: Its antigen is unidentified.

Trimming took off 4 bases at V and 2 bases at J, with 10 bases between the two ends. CDR3 length: 13 residues. Germline V gives CDR1 SGHNT, CDR2 YYREEE (reference sequence). Each and every patient relapsed after autologous stem cell transplantation, and patients got differing brentuximab vedotin exposure. The protocol was immunoSEQ multiplex PCR, while the TCRdb copy is restricted to in-frame clones and leaves out a portion. The data contain over 20,000 clones, approximately 73% of them singletons. The source is a human donor with classical Hodgkin lymphoma. The J gene is TRBJ2-7, the V gene TRBV5-4, with D tentatively TRBD2 (6 bases). The sequencing here drew on peripheral blood mononuclear cells (PBMCs), taken before the second cycle of nivolumab. CDR3 in amino acids: CASSPGTAYEQYF. The CDR3 nucleotides read TGTGCCAGCAGCCCCGGGACTGCCTACGAGCAGTACTTC.